A selection of T cell receptor beta chains follows, all from one sample in a study of shared clonotypes between healthy human individuals. Profiled with immunoSEQ multiplex PCR; TCRdb holds only in-frame clones, not every one. The table has roughly 520,000 clones, approximately 94% seen once. The sample taken for sequencing was naive CD4+ T cells sorted from blood. Every receptor here comes from a woman aged 30 to 39 in good health. CDR3s include the opening cysteine and the closing phenylalanine or tryptophan. D genes are given only for firm matches. The size field is filled for only some rows; it gives once, few, many or a size class.

length	size	V	D	J	DNA	CDR3
13	NA	TRBV19	NA	TRBJ2-7	TGTGCCAGTGCAGGACAGAATACCTACGAGCAGTACTTC	CASAGQNTYEQYF
15	once	TRBV28	NA	TRBJ2-7	TGTGCCAGCAGTTTTACCGGTATGCAGACATACGAGCAGTACTTC	CASSFTGMQTYEQYF
15	NA	TRBV11-3	NA	TRBJ2-3	TGTGCCAGCAGCTTAGGACTCCTTGGGGCAGATACGCAGTATTTT	CASSLGLLGADTQYF
17	once	TRBV30	NA	TRBJ2-2	TGTGCCTGGAGTGTGGTGGGAGTCTCCACCCACACCGGGGAGCTGTTTTTT	CAWSVVGVSTHTGELFF
17	once	TRBV19	TRBD1	TRBJ1-6	TGTGCCAGTAGTACCTACAGGGGGCGCCTGGGGAATTCACCCCTCCACTTT	CASSTYRGRLGNSPLHF
12	NA	TRBV28	NA	TRBJ2-5	TGTGCCAGCAGCCCCCATTTGAGGGCCCAGTACTTC	CASSPHLRAQYF
15	NA	TRBV14	NA	TRBJ1-1	TGTGCCAGCAGCAAGACCGGACTATTGAACACTGAAGCTTTCTTT	CASSKTGLLNTEAFF
14	NA	TRBV5-6	TRBD1	TRBJ1-2	TGTGCCAGCAGCTTGGAGGGGGCAGACTATGGCTACACCTTC	CASSLEGADYGYTF
15	NA	TRBV18	TRBD1	TRBJ1-2	TGTGCCAGCTCACCTTCGGCGGACAGGGAGCTTGGCTACACCTTC	CASSPSADRELGYTF
18	NA	TRBV7-9	TRBD1	TRBJ2-2	TGTGCCAGCAGCTTAGCGGGGACAGGGTTCCGAGGCACCGGGGAGCTGTTTTTT	CASSLAGTGFRGTGELFF
16	NA	TRBV4-1	TRBD1	TRBJ1-4	TGCGCCAGCAGCCAAGGACAGGGGGGGACTAATGAAAAACTGTTTTTT	CASSQGQGGTNEKLFF
12	NA	TRBV7-8	NA	TRBJ2-7	TGTGCCAGCAGCTTAGTTGGCTACGAGCAGTACTTC	CASSLVGYEQYF
15	NA	TRBV6-1	NA	TRBJ2-6	TGTGCCAGCACCGATGGGGGAGCTGGGGCCAACGTCCTGACTTTC	CASTDGGAGANVLTF
13	NA	TRBV5-1	NA	TRBJ2-7	TGCGCCAGCAGCTTATCGCCCTCGGAGGAGCAGTACTTC	CASSLSPSEEQYF
12	NA	TRBV27	NA	TRBJ1-4	TGTGCCAGCAGGGGAGGGGTTGAAAAACTGTTTTTT	CASRGGVEKLFF
16	NA	TRBV2	TRBD2	TRBJ2-7	TGTGCCAGCAGTTGGAGCTCGGGAGGTAAAAAGTACGAGCAGTACTTC	CASSWSSGGKKYEQYF
15	NA	TRBV9	TRBD1	TRBJ1-2	TGTGCCAGCAGCGTAGAAGCAGGGGGGAACTATGGCTACACCTTC	CASSVEAGGNYGYTF
17	NA	TRBV5-8	TRBD2	TRBJ2-1	TGTGCCAGCAGCTTGCTTACGGGAGGGCCGGGGTACAATGAGCAGTTCTTC	CASSLLTGGPGYNEQFF
12	once	TRBV2	NA	TRBJ2-1	TGTGCCAGCGCGGTTGACTACAATGAGCAGTTCTTC	CASAVDYNEQFF
11	NA	TRBV11-2	NA	TRBJ2-7	TGTGCCAGCACCAACTTCTACGAGCAGTACTTC	CASTNFYEQYF
14	NA	TRBV2	NA	TRBJ1-3	TGTGCCACCGAATCAGTGACCCGCGGAAACACCATATATTTT	CATESVTRGNTIYF
15	NA	TRBV7-9	NA	TRBJ1-1	TGTGCCAGCAGCCCCGGGGGGGCAATGAACACTGAAGCTTTCTTT	CASSPGGAMNTEAFF
13	NA	TRBV5-4	TRBD1	TRBJ2-7	TGTGCCAGCAGCCGGACAGGTTACTACGAGCAGTACTTC	CASSRTGYYEQYF
16	NA	TRBV7-9	NA	TRBJ2-5	TGTGCCAGCAGCTTCCGTGGGCGCAAGGTTGGGGAGACCCAGTACTTC	CASSFRGRKVGETQYF
14	NA	TRBV6-1	TRBD1	TRBJ2-7	TGTGCCAGCAGTAGACCGGGACAGGCCGACGAGCAGTACTTC	CASSRPGQADEQYF
13	once	TRBV7-9	TRBD1	TRBJ2-7	TGTGCCAGCAGCCACCTGACAGGGGGCGAGCAGTACTTC	CASSHLTGGEQYF
14	NA	TRBV5-6	TRBD1	TRBJ2-7	TGTGCCAGCAGCTCGGGACAGGGGAGGGACGAGCAGTACTTC	CASSSGQGRDEQYF
16	NA	TRBV7-9	NA	TRBJ1-3	TGTGCCAGCAGCTTAGCGAGCGGGCCTGCTGGAAACACCATATATTTT	CASSLASGPAGNTIYF
13	NA	TRBV28	TRBD1	TRBJ1-4	TGTGCCAGGGGACAGGGTGAAGGTGAAAAACTGTTTTTT	CARGQGEGEKLFF
13	NA	TRBV6-6	NA	TRBJ1-1	TGTGCCAGCAGTCTCGGGGCCAGCACTGAAGCTTTCTTT	CASSLGASTEAFF
14	NA	TRBV2	NA	TRBJ1-5	TGTGCCAGCAGTGGGGTGGCGGATAGTCAGCCCCAGCATTTT	CASSGVADSQPQHF
15	NA	TRBV19	TRBD1	TRBJ2-7	TGTGCCAGTAGTTCGGGACAGCGATTTATAAACGAGCAGTACTTC	CASSSGQRFINEQYF
12	NA	TRBV29-1	NA	TRBJ1-1	TGCAGCGTCGATGATCCAGGGCCTGAAGCTTTCTTT	CSVDDPGPEAFF
16	NA	TRBV7-3	NA	TRBJ1-1	TGTGCGCGCTTCTCCGGGGGGCGAGGCGGGAACACTGAAGCTTTCTTT	CARFSGGRGGNTEAFF
14	once	TRBV15	NA	TRBJ1-5	TGTGCCACCAGAACACCTAACCCAAATCAGCCCCAGCATTTT	CATRTPNPNQPQHF
13	NA	TRBV6-1	NA	TRBJ2-7	TGTGCCAGCATCGGCGGCTTCACCTACGAGCAGTACTTC	CASIGGFTYEQYF
12	NA	TRBV6-5	TRBD1	TRBJ2-7	TGTGCCAGCAGTCGACAGGGATACGAGCAGTACTTC	CASSRQGYEQYF
15	NA	TRBV4-1	TRBD2	TRBJ2-1	TGCGCCAGCAGCCATCCGGGACTAGCGGGATGTGAGCAGTTCTTC	CASSHPGLAGCEQFF
16	NA	TRBV4-2	TRBD2	TRBJ2-7	TGTGCCAGCAGCCAAGTAGGAGGCGGGAGGGCTTTAGAGCAGTACTTC	CASSQVGGGRALEQYF
15	NA	TRBV5-4	NA	TRBJ2-7	TGTGCCAGCAGCGACGGCAGGACGGGCCACCTAGCGCAGTACTTC	CASSDGRTGHLAQYF
16	NA	TRBV5-4	TRBD1	TRBJ1-4	TGTGCCAGCAGTCCGCAACCGGGACAGCATAATGAAAAACTGTTTTTT	CASSPQPGQHNEKLFF
15	once	TRBV27	TRBD1	TRBJ1-4	TGTGCCAGCAGTTTCACGGGACAGGGAGATGAAAAACTGTTTTTT	CASSFTGQGDEKLFF
15	once	TRBV28	NA	TRBJ2-6	TGTGCCAGCAGGATGAAGGAGGGTGGGGCCAACGTCCTGACTTTC	CASRMKEGGANVLTF
14	NA	TRBV6-6	NA	TRBJ2-7	TGTGCCAGCAGCCGGGGCGGAGGATCCCACGAGCAGTACTTC	CASSRGGGSHEQYF
16	NA	TRBV14	NA	TRBJ2-7	TGTGCCAGCAGCCAAGCGAAGGACAGAATTTCCTACGAGCAGTACTTC	CASSQAKDRISYEQYF
15	NA	TRBV30	NA	TRBJ1-1	TGTGCCTGGAGTCCCTACTCACAAGGAAACACTGAAGCTTTCTTT	CAWSPYSQGNTEAFF